Sequencing of this T cell receptor (beta chain) was carried out in a study of cytomegalovirus exposure and HLA in healthy donors. The V segment lost 6 bases and the J segment 4 bases; nucleotides outside the gene matches: 6. CDR3 size: 14 residues. Germline CDR1 and CDR2: MDHEN and SYDVKM. The primer mix had 60 Vbeta and 13 Jbeta primers. Generated by immunoSEQ multiplex PCR, the TCRdb table keeps only in-frame clones and is missing some. The data contain about 140,000 clones, less than 80% of them singletons. Sequencing was performed on PBMCs. The clonotype was recovered from a woman aged 45-60 years in good health and CMV-seropositive. This rearrangement joins TRBV28 to TRBJ2-7, with TRBD1 identical over 10 bases. The CDR3 is CASRGQGYGYEQYF. The DNA for the CDR3 is TGTGCCAGCAGGGGACAGGGGTACGGTTACGAGCAGTACTTC.